This section outlines one T cell receptor (beta chain) sequence together with its context. Its antigen is unknown. The sample holds no much larger clone one base away, and base qualities are not on file. The sample originates from a study of blood T cell repertoires in COVID-19 (dated by TCRdb to 2020 to 2021). In terms of the full investigation: The collaborator samples originated in the United States, Italy and Spain and spanned the acute and convalescent phases of COVID-19. The prospective study material was composed of cDNA or gDNA derived from T cells, B-cell-depleted T cells, or PBMCs. Subjects who had been exposed to COVID-19, were actively infected with it, or had recovered from it provided the deeply sampled blood TCRbeta repertoires that made up the dataset. The repertoires were released in a freely available public database meant as a resource for research on the immune response to SARS-CoV-2. The samples were drawn from two sources: the first 160 participants of the ongoing ImmuneRACE study, and over 950 subjects contributed by 6 global collaborators. The sample metadata nearly always contained a de-identified subject ID, COVID-19 status, age in years and sex. Where available, HLA class I and class II types were obtained from metadata supplied by the sample provider rather than from assay-based typing.

The collaborating institutions used their own protocols to collect whole blood in K2EDTA tubes. Collaborator samples were shipped for TCRbeta analysis as frozen whole blood, isolated PBMCs, or DNA extracted from either sample type. TCRbeta CDR3 regions were amplified from genomic DNA using the immunoSEQ Assay, a bias-controlled multiplex PCR. Processing in the source paper ran as follows. Nucleated cell counts per sample were estimated from amplification of reference gene primers within the assay. To quantify the absolute abundance of each unique TCRbeta CDR3 rearrangement, sequence reads were collapsed and filtered. Productive Simpson clonality was computed per sample as the square root of Simpson's diversity index over productive rearrangements. TCRdb limited this immuneACCESS table to in-frame rearrangements with V and J called. A share of clones is missing; checked studies link under half to unresolved V genes, and the rest is unexplained. The DNA was the basis for D and trimming; V, J and clone size are from that table. The sample includes around 150,000 clones, with around nine tenths observed a single time. The biggest ten clones account for about 5% of the sample.

CDR1 GTSNPN and CDR2 SVGIG were looked up in the germline V gene (reference sequence). V gives up 3 bases and J gives up 10 bases, and the segment between their germline ends measures 13 bases. Reading from cysteine to phenylalanine, the CDR3 counts 12 amino acids. The DNA shown is the 36-base CDR3, in frame from base 1. What the authors observed across the whole study: The quantity of clinical and demographic metadata differed by source and by participant and was supplied without curation.

The sequenced sample consisted of peripheral blood. Recombination connected TRBV30 to TRBJ2-1, and perhaps TRBD1 as D gene, on 5 matching bases. The sequence derives from a human donor in a cohort sampled during active COVID-19. Read as DNA, the sequence is TGTGCCTGGAGCCAGGGCCTAGGCGAGCAGTTCTTC. Translation gives CAWSQGLGEQFF.